The source of this TCR beta chain is a study of T cell responses to AZD1222 COVID-19 vaccine. Data came from immunoSEQ multiplex PCR; TCRdb stores just in-frame clones and leaves some out. The data hold 150,000 to 180,000 clones, with 90% observed a single time. Study results and caveats: Close to half of all spike-specific TCRs reportedly target regions of the variants that are unmutated. Spike-specific TCR breadth rose after two AZD1222 doses, and depth rose as well. Sampled repertoires all dated from after the peak T cell response. Seropositive AZD1222 recipients at baseline numbered only five or six.

The table lists this clone with a count of one. Its antigen is not identified. With V trimmed by 5 bases and J by 0 bases, 4 bases remained unmatched. The CDR3 contains 15 residues. Germline V gene lookup returns CDR1 LNHDA and CDR2 SQIVND (reference sequence). This receptor was obtained from an adult in good health. This material consisted of peripheral blood, taken on day 0 of AZD1222 vaccination. The chain is built from TRBV19 and TRBJ1-3, with 7 bases aligning to TRBD1. Written as DNA, the CDR3 is TGTGCCAGTAGTGGACAGGCAGCCTCTGGAAACACCATATATTTT. This translates into CASSGQAASGNTIYF.